This TCR beta chain originates from a study of beta chain features in type 1 diabetes (dated by TCRdb to between 2017 and 2018). For the wider study: Patients and healthy donors did not differ in mean age, gender distribution, total cell number or subset yield. The study compared TCRB repertoires of sorted circulating CD4+ T cell subsets between recently diagnosed type 1 diabetes patients and matched healthy donors. A total of roughly 100,000,000 sorted cells were examined across all samples, and the number of cells per subset was strongly correlated with RNA yield. Regulatory and stem cell-like memory subsets were obtained from only 8 patients and roughly 8 healthy donors, while naive and central memory subsets were obtained from all 30 or so donors. What the research found in general, with its limitations: At VDJ recombination sites, patients with type 1 diabetes made fewer insertions and deleted more nucleotides, a pattern implying thymic rearrangement abnormalities. Because cDNA rather than genomic DNA was sequenced, highly expressing activated cells could have been over-represented, although no difference in activation and CD3 levels was found between groups. Because small numbers of individuals were included in the HLA sub-analyses, any influence of HLA type on TCRB rearrangement was left unresolved. Type 1 diabetes patients showed a moderate but significant shortening of TCRB CDR3 length in all four CD4+ subsets. Shorter templates might have been favored by PCR, but patient and control samples were amplified and corrected together, so both groups would have been affected equally by any skew. Naive, central memory and regulatory TCRB repertoires appeared to be more similar among patients than among healthy donors.

A single peripheral blood draw of around 120 mL on average was collected from each donor into heparinised tubes. Using a panel that included CD45RO, CCR7, CD25, CD127, CD95 and CD27, naive, central memory, regulatory and stem cell-like memory CD4+ T cells were sorted on a BD FACSAria II. Every sorted population had a purity above 95%. Right away, PBMCs were isolated by Lymphoprep density gradient centrifugation and were stained directly, with no culture step. To minimize batch effects, samples were stained and sorted in pairs, one healthy donor with one patient per experiment. The germline V gene encodes CDR1 SGHRS and CDR2 YFSETQ. Including cysteine and phenylalanine, the CDR3 has 14 amino acids. The sequence is cut down to CDR3 DNA, 42 bases in frame from base 1. For this chain, trimming is 5 bases at the V end and 2 bases at the J end, and the number of junction bases without a gene match is 6.

Remarks on this clone: The specificity of this receptor is unknown. Base qualities are not at hand, and no much larger clone is one base apart.

All of the isolated RNA was reverse transcribed with the High Capacity cDNA Reverse Transcription Kit, so expressed TCRB transcripts were sequenced. Deep immunoSEQ sequencing was applied to naive, central memory and regulatory T cell samples, giving an average of about 3.8 million total reads per sample. Sorted cells were lysed in RLT buffer and RNA was extracted with DNase-treated RNeasy Micro or Mini kits, depending on cell number. Each cell subset was processed separately to prevent cross-contamination, with patient and healthy donor samples processed together. TCRB sequences were amplified from cDNA with the immunoSEQ multiplex PCR, producing 87-bp fragments spanning the CDR3 region. Sequencing of the amplicons was done on the Illumina HiSeq platform. The source study handled its data this way. PCR bias was corrected computationally using synthetic template baselines, and reads within Hamming distance 2 were collapsed, with unmergeable singletons discarded. By aligning reads against IMGT, V, D and J genes, CDR3 length, and insertions or deletions at six rearrangement sites were assigned. Within each subset, clonotype counts were normalized to sorted cell number, after which true diversity and Gini coefficients were computed with the tcR R package. Repertoire sharing was quantified using the overlap coefficient calculated on TCRB nucleotide sequences. Out-of-frame TCRB sequences from naive cells were analyzed as a proxy for the pre-selection repertoire. TCRdb holds this immuneACCESS table with in-frame rearrangements only. Some clones are missing; in checked studies, unresolved V genes explain under half, and the rest has no known cause. The V and J calls and clone size were taken over from that table, and D and trimming were inferred from the DNA. The sample profile shows approximately 330,000 clones; around 10% of them were found once. The ten largest clones capture 0.015% of the sample.

The specimen sequenced was naive CD4+ T cells from blood. The sample's cell subset or site label, decoded: true naive CD4+ T cells. The receptor comes from a woman younger than 45 in good health. The chain employs TRBV5-1 and TRBJ2-7, with TRBD1 identical over 8 junction bases. Read as DNA, the sequence is TGCGCCAGCAGTTACCGGACAGGGCCCTACGAGCAGTACTTC. Translated, this gives CASSYRTGPYEQYF.